This T cell receptor (beta chain) was identified during a study of patients and donors after allogeneic stem cell transplantation. In its sample, this clonotype was seen many times. The CDR3 contains 16 residues. Trimming pared 0 bases from V and 9 bases from J, leaving 15 bases between. CDR1 SEHNR and CDR2 FQNEAQ come from the germline V gene (reference sequence). Via MiXCR, TCRdb re-called the RT-PCR reads, giving one row per CDR3 protein. Among around 29,000 distinct CDR3 sequences listed, 35% to 40% were seen once. The J gene is TRBJ1-6, the V gene TRBV7-9; TRBD1 is a possible D gene (6 bases). Sequencing input: blood, either unsorted or a sorted T cell fraction (not recorded which). The receptor was isolated from a human donor who was either an allogeneic HSCT recipient or a stem cell or donor lymphocyte infusion donor (not recorded which). It is not recorded whose cells these are; they may come from a transplant donor. CDR3: CASSLARGGGFSPLHF. The CDR3 DNA reads TGTGCCAGCAGCTTAGCCAGGGGAGGAGGTTTTTCACCCCTCCACTTT.